Described below is a single TCR beta chain sequence and its context. Its antigen specificity is not known. Base qualities are not recorded, but no much larger clone differs from it by a single base. These data originate in a study of blood T cell repertoires in COVID-19 (dated by TCRdb to 2020 to 2022). As for the study more broadly: The collaborator samples originated in the United States, Italy and Spain and spanned the acute and convalescent phases of COVID-19. The material from the prospective study consisted of cDNA or gDNA derived from T cells, B-cell-depleted T cells, or PBMCs. Deeply sampled blood TCRbeta repertoires from subjects exposed to, actively infected with, or recovered from COVID-19 were included in the dataset. A freely available public database, intended as a resource for researchers studying the immune response to SARS-CoV-2, is where the repertoires were released. The samples were drawn from the first 160 participants of the ongoing ImmuneRACE study and from 950 to 1,500 subjects provided by 6 global collaborators. Sample metadata almost always included a de-identified subject ID, COVID-19 status, age in years and sex. Where available, HLA class I and class II types were taken from metadata supplied by the sample provider and were not determined by assay-based typing.

The paper's findings and limits, for the study overall: The quantity of clinical and demographic metadata differed by source and by participant and was supplied without curation.

Participants in the prospective study were enrolled through a virtual design, were aged about 18 to 90 years, and lived in 24 United States geographic areas. Cohort assignment in the prospective study relied on participant-reported clinical history from a screening survey and a study questionnaire. Recovered participants in ImmuneRACE Cohort 3 were defined by two consecutive negative NP/OP PCR tests, clearance by a healthcare professional, or resolution of symptoms. In the prospective study, mobile phlebotomists collected whole blood, serum and a nasopharyngeal or oropharyngeal swab from each participant. Prospective study participants could optionally give additional blood draws and questionnaires over an approximately two-month period. Blood samples from the prospective study were shipped frozen or at room temperature prior to DNA extraction. The CDR3 goes from the cysteine to the phenylalanine over 12 residues. The only DNA kept is the CDR3, 36 bases in frame from the first base. V is reduced by 5 bases and J by 7 bases, leaving a spacing of 11 bases between them. The germline V gene (reference sequence) sets CDR1 to LGHDT and CDR2 to YNNKEL.

TCRbeta CDR3 regions were amplified from genomic DNA using the immunoSEQ Assay, a bias-controlled multiplex PCR. As for how the authors treated the data: The number of nucleated cells in each sample was estimated by amplification of reference gene primers within the assay. To quantify the absolute abundance of each unique TCRbeta CDR3 rearrangement, sequence reads were collapsed and filtered. Productive Simpson clonality was computed per sample as the square root of Simpson's diversity index over productive rearrangements. Entries here come from immuneACCESS through TCRdb and include only in-frame sequences with V and J called. Some clones fail to appear in such tables; in the studies checked, an unresolved V gene covers under half of the shortfall, and the cause of the remainder is unknown. V and J calls plus clone size are reproduced from that table; the DNA served to infer D and trimming. For this sample the table gives approximately 440,000 clones, of which around 90% were detected only once. The ten largest clones represent 0.7% of the sample.

Recombination linked TRBV3-1 (or the pseudogene TRBV3-2) to TRBJ1-1; the D region possibly corresponds to TRBD1 (6 bases align). The sequencing input was PBMCs or T cells enriched from blood (not recorded which). The clonotype comes from a woman younger than 30 who had recovered from COVID-19. Here is the DNA: TGTGCCAGCAGCTCAGGGGATAGTGAAGCTTTCTTT. This sequence encodes CASSSGDSEAFF.